Below, 26 T cell receptor beta chains from the same sample are listed, as sequenced in a study of beta chain features in type 1 diabetes. Overall study findings and caveats: People with Type 1 diabetes carried modestly yet significantly shorter TCRB CDR3s in all four CD4+ subsets.

Expressed TCRB transcripts were sequenced after all isolated RNA was converted to cDNA. TCRdb keeps only in-frame clones here, not all; method: immunoSEQ multiplex PCR. Altogether 250,000 or so clones are present, about 14% being singletons, with the ten largest covering around 0.019%. These TCRs are of unknown antigen specificity. Input material: naive CD4+ T cells from blood. These receptor sequences come from a man in his thirties or forties with type 1 diabetes.

This clone was observed a handful of times. The chain is built from TRBV6-5 and TRBJ1-5, with TRBD1 matching over 8 bases. The germline gives CDR1 MNHEY, CDR2 SVGAGI. J was trimmed by 5 bases and V by 2 bases; bases with no gene match: 2. The CDR3 covers 14 residues. Here the CDR3 DNA reads TGTGCCAGCAGTTACGGACAGGGCTATCAGCCCCAGCATTTT. Amino acid sequence: CASSYGQGYQPQHF.

This clone has just a few counts. CDR3: CASSQDISRNHQPQHF. CDR3 coding DNA: TGCGCCAGCAGCCAAGACATCTCCAGAAACCATCAGCCCCAGCATTTT. The chain couples TRBV4-1 to TRBJ1-5; D gene uncertain. The germline gives CDR1 MGHRA, CDR2 YSYEKL. CDR3 length: 16 residues. Between the trimmed V and J ends, which lost 0 bases and 5 bases, there was a span of 14 bases.

This clone occurred a few times. The chain joins TRBV9 to TRBJ2-3, with D tentatively TRBD2 (6 bases). Germline assignment: CDR1 SGDLS and CDR2 YYNGEE. Trimming left V 6 bases short and J 4 bases short, with 18 bases between. There are 15 residues in the CDR3. The CDR3 spells CASTRDEGRPDTQYF. The CDR3 DNA is TGTGCCAGCACCCGAGATGAGGGGAGGCCAGATACGCAGTATTTT.

The chain combines TRBV18 with TRBJ2-7, with D possibly TRBD1 on 6 matching bases. The CDR3 totals 13 residues. CDR1 KGHSH and CDR2 LQKENI come from the germline V gene. Deletions cut 1 base from V and 7 bases from J, with 11 bases between. CDR3 sequence (DNA): TGTGCCAGCTCACCACTGCCAGGGGAGGAGCAGTACTTC. It yields the protein CASSPLPGEEQYF.

The chain recombines TRBV21-1 with TRBJ1-5. TRBV21-1 is an annotated pseudogene. The CDR3 is made up of 15 amino acids. As DNA, the CDR3 is TGTGCCAGCAGCCGCCGGAGAAGTAGAAATCAGCCCCAGCATTTT. It translates to CASSRRRSRNQPQHF.

This clone was seen a handful of times. The V call is TRBV2, the J call TRBJ2-3, with 7 bases aligning to TRBD2. V lost 9 bases, J lost 1 base, and 4 bases stayed unmatched. CDR1 and CDR2 (germline): SNHLY, FYNNEI. This CDR3 spans 13 amino acids. This chain's CDR3 is CASGGGRTDTQYF. The DNA for the CDR3 is TGTGCCAGTGGGGGGGGACGCACAGATACGCAGTATTTT.

The gene calls are TRBV30 and TRBJ1-5; unclear D gene. Trimming pared 5 bases from V and 0 bases from J, leaving 11 bases between. CDR3 length: 14 residues. The V gene's germline CDR1 is GTSNPN and CDR2 SVGIG (reference sequence). CDR3 protein: CAWEPGNSNQPQHF. The CDR3, as DNA: TGTGCCTGGGAACCGGGGAATAGCAATCAGCCCCAGCATTTT.

This clone came up a few times. This chain links TRBV19 with TRBJ1-1; no firm D call. CDR1 LNHDA and CDR2 SQIVND come from the germline V gene (reference sequence). Trimming removed 0 bases at V and 4 bases at J, with 6 bases between. The CDR3 has 13 amino acids. DNA of the CDR3: TGTGCCAGTAGTATAGACGGGATCACTGAAGCTTTCTTT. This gives the protein CASSIDGITEAFF.

This chain connects TRBV19 to TRBJ1-5; the D is unclear. This CDR3 comprises 13 residues. CDR1 and CDR2 (germline): LNHDA, SQIVND (reference sequence). V was cut by 7 bases and J by 6 bases, with 13 bases left in between. CDR3 nucleotide sequence: TGTGCCAGTACTGGAACAGCGGGTCAGCCCCAGCATTTT. It translates to CASTGTAGQPQHF. Drawing the rest from reference TRBV19 and TRBJ1-5, the complete variable domain is DGGITQSPKYLFRKEGQNVTLSCEQNLNHDAMYWYRQDPGQGLRLIYYSQIVNDFQKGDIAEGYSVSREKKESFPLTVTSAQKNPTAFYLCASTGTAGQPQHFGDGTRLSIL.

In its sample, this clone was seen a few times. The genes are TRBV19 and TRBJ1-5; D is unclear. This CDR3 spans 15 amino acids. Germline V gene sequence: CDR1 LNHDA, CDR2 SQIVND (reference sequence). Trimming removed 0 bases at V and 1 base at J, with 7 bases between. Here the CDR3 reads CASSIDPGSNQPQHF. The CDR3, as DNA: TGTGCCAGTAGTATAGATCCGGGGAGCAATCAGCCCCAGCATTTT.

The CDR3 here is CASSLRRLAGDNEQFF. CDR3 DNA: TGTGCCAGCAGCTTGAGAAGACTAGCGGGAGACAATGAGCAGTTCTTC. The rearrangement uses TRBV5-6 and TRBJ2-1; 12 bases are shared with TRBD2. CDR3 length equals 16 residues. Germline V gives CDR1 SGHDT, CDR2 YYEEEE. Trimming at V came to 1 base and at J to 5 bases, leaving 4 bases not matched to a gene.

The chain combines TRBV19 with TRBJ2-6; 7 nucleotides match TRBD1. Germline loops: CDR1 LNHDA, CDR2 SQIVND (reference sequence). The CDR3 runs to 19 residues. The V gene end was trimmed by 7 bases and the J gene end by 0 bases; junction bases not matched to a gene: 15. The CDR3 reads CASTRKLRDSTSGANVLTF. Here the CDR3 DNA reads TGTGCCAGTACTCGAAAGCTCCGGGACAGTACCTCTGGGGCCAACGTCCTGACTTTC.

This clone was detected a few times. J is TRBJ2-3 and V is TRBV5-1; no definite D call. The CDR3 has 14 residues. The germline CDR1 and CDR2 sequences are SGHRS and YFSETQ. Trimming took off 0 bases at V and 2 bases at J, with 7 bases between the two ends. This chain's CDR3 is CASSLASLTDTQYF. CDR3 coding DNA: TGCGCCAGCAGCTTGGCCAGTCTCACAGATACGCAGTATTTT.

The table lists this clone with a few counts. The chain is built from TRBV7-2 and TRBJ2-2; 7 positions agree with TRBD1. The CDR3 is made up of 15 amino acids. Germline-derived CDR1 and CDR2 are SGHTA and FQGNSA. J was trimmed by 5 bases and V by 5 bases; bases with no gene match: 8. CDR3 amino acids: CASSPRWTGTGELFF. The CDR3 DNA reads as TGTGCCAGCAGCCCTAGATGGACAGGTACCGGGGAGCTGTTTTTT.

There are a few counts of this clone. This sequence joins TRBV27 and TRBJ2-1; 14 bases match TRBD2. The CDR3 consists of 17 residues. After removal of 4 bases from V and 1 base from J, the junction contained 3 bases not matched to a gene. The germline CDR1 and CDR2 sequences are MNHEY and SMNVEV (reference sequence). The CDR3 protein is CASSSTSGRASYNEQFF. CDR3 nucleotide sequence: TGTGCCAGCAGTTCGACTAGCGGGAGGGCGTCCTACAATGAGCAGTTCTTC.

This clone turned up a few times. The chain joins TRBV28 to TRBJ1-6, with D hard to call. In germline, CDR1 is MDHEN, CDR2 SYDVKM. V dropped 11 bases and J dropped 7 bases, with 12 bases sitting between them. CDR3 length: 12 residues. CDR3 coding DNA: TGTGCCCACGGAGTACTGAATTCACCCCTCCACTTT. Amino acids: CAHGVLNSPLHF.

This clone has more than one count but fewer than ten. The rearrangement links TRBV11-2 to TRBJ1-1; 7 bases line up with TRBD1. This CDR3 contains 14 residues. The ends lost 5 bases at V and 3 bases at J; junction bases unmatched: 6. Per the germline V gene, CDR1 is SGHAT and CDR2 is FQNNGV. The DNA of the CDR3 is TGTGCCAGCAGCCCGGGACAGAAGGACACTGAAGCTTTCTTT. This sequence encodes CASSPGQKDTEAFF.

In this sample, this clone turned up a few times. The chain is built from TRBV2 and TRBJ2-1; a possible D gene is TRBD2 (6 bases). Germline V CDR1 and CDR2: SNHLY, FYNNEI. This CDR3 has 13 amino acids. Trimming pared 7 bases from V and 6 bases from J, leaving 13 bases between. The CDR3 region is CASNKLASNEQFF. CDR3 coding DNA: TGTGCCAGCAATAAACTAGCTTCCAATGAGCAGTTCTTC.

This sequence joins TRBV2 and TRBJ2-2; TRBD1 might be the D (5 bases). Per germline, CDR1 SNHLY and CDR2 FYNNEI. The ends were cut back, 4 bases at V and 1 base at J, with 10 bases in the middle. CDR3 size: 15 residues. The CDR3 reads CASSVLRENTGELFF. DNA of the CDR3: TGTGCCAGCAGTGTCCTCAGGGAGAACACCGGGGAGCTGTTTTTT. Full variable domain (remainder filled in from reference TRBV2 and TRBJ2-2): EPEVTQTPSHQVTQMGQEVILRCVPISNHLYFYWYRQILGQKVEFLVSFYNNEISEKSEIFDDQFSVERPDGSNFTLKIRSTKLEDSAMYFCASSVLRENTGELFFGEGSRLTVL.

This clone was seen more than once but under ten times. This rearrangement joins TRBV4-1 to TRBJ2-5; D gene unclear. The germline V gene encodes CDR1 MGHRA and CDR2 YSYEKL. Trimming took 1 base from V and 5 from J, leaving 8 bases between them. The CDR3 runs to 13 residues. CDR3 sequence reads: CASSQVSPETQYF. The CDR3 region has the DNA TGCGCCAGCAGCCAAGTTAGCCCGGAGACCCAGTACTTC.

The chain joins TRBV7-9 to TRBJ2-5, with D maybe TRBD2 (5 bases). The length of the CDR3 is 13 residues. Per germline, CDR1 SEHNR and CDR2 FQNEAQ (reference sequence). V was shortened by 5 bases and J by 4 bases, with 11 bases between the two germline ends. CDR3 nucleotides: TGTGCCAGCAGCACGGCCGAGGGAGAGACCCAGTACTTC. It is translated as CASSTAEGETQYF.

The rearrangement joins TRBV19 to TRBJ1-5; D gene uncertain. The V end was cut by 3 bases, the J end by 7 bases, with 13 bases between. Germline V gene lookup returns CDR1 LNHDA and CDR2 SQIVND (reference sequence). This CDR3 is built from 14 residues. In nucleotides, the CDR3 is TGTGCCAGTAGTATTTCGCCTCCGGGGCAGCCCCAGCATTTT. Protein product: CASSISPPGQPQHF.

The V call is TRBV23-1, the J call TRBJ1-2; D perhaps matches TRBD1 (5 bases). TRBV23-1 belongs to the ORF category, with a function that is uncertain. V lost 0 bases and J lost 4, with 15 bases in between. CDR3 length: 16 amino acids. This CDR3 is CASSQSERSGAYGYTF. The CDR3 DNA reads as TGCGCCAGCAGTCAATCGGAAAGGTCTGGGGCCTATGGCTACACCTTC.

The rearrangement links TRBV18 to TRBJ2-7; tentatively, D is TRBD2 (6 bases). Per the germline V gene, CDR1 is KGHSH and CDR2 is LQKENI. V lost 1 base to trimming and J lost 5 bases, with 15 bases between them. This CDR3 is 15 amino acids long. In nucleotides, the CDR3 is TGTGCCAGCTCACCACGGAGGGACTCCCTCAACGAGCAGTACTTC. Protein product: CASSPRRDSLNEQYF.

This clone was seen only a few times. Other DNA variants within this sample encode the same CDR3. The CDR3 region is CASSPGEAYEQYF. The DNA for the CDR3 is TGTGCCAGCTCACCAGGGGAGGCCTACGAGCAGTACTTC. The chain links TRBV18 to TRBJ2-7, with a tentative D call TRBD2 (6 bases). Germline CDR1 is KGHSH and CDR2 is LQKENI. This CDR3 is built from 13 residues. The ends were cut back, 2 bases at V and 2 bases at J, with 7 bases in the middle.

This sequence joins TRBV11-2 and TRBJ1-1; 10 bases align to TRBD1. J was trimmed by 7 bases and V by 5 bases; bases with no gene match: 7. Looked up from germline, CDR1 is SGHAT and CDR2 is FQNNGV. The CDR3 consists of 14 residues. The CDR3 bases are TGTGCCAGCAGCCCCTGGACAGGGGGAAATGAAGCTTTCTTT. It specifies CASSPWTGGNEAFF.